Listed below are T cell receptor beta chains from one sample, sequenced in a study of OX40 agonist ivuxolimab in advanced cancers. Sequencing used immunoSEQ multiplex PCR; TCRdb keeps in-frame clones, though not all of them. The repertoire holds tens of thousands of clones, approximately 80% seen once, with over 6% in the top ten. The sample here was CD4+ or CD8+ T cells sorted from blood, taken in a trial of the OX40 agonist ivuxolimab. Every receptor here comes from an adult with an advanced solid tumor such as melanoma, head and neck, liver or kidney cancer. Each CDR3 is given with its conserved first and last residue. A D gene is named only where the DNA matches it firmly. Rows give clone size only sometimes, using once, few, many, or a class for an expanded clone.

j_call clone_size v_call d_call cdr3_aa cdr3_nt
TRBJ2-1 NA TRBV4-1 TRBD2 CASSQTSGAYNEQFF TGCGCCAGCAGCCAAACTAGCGGGGCCTACAATGAGCAGTTCTTC
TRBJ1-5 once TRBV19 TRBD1 CASSVPGQGIISNQPQHF TGTGCCAGTAGTGTTCCGGGACAGGGGATAATTAGCAATCAGCCCCAGCATTTT
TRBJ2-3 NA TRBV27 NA CASSLLGTDTQYF TGTGCCAGCAGTTTACTGGGCACAGATACGCAGTATTTT
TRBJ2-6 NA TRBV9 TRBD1 CASSTGTGILGANVLTF TGTGCCAGCAGCACCGGGACAGGGATCCTCGGGGCCAACGTCCTGACTTTC
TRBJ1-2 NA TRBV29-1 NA CSVATATNYGYTF TGCAGCGTTGCGACGGCCACTAACTATGGCTACACCTTC
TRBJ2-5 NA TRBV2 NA CASSEALWDQETQYF TGTGCCAGCAGTGAAGCGCTTTGGGACCAAGAGACCCAGTACTTC
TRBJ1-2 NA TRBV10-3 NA CAIRESGGDYGYTF TGTGCCATCAGGGAATCGGGGGGTGACTATGGCTACACCTTC
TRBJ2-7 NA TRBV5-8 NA CASTPWGEQYF TGTGCCAGCACCCCCTGGGGCGAGCAGTACTTC
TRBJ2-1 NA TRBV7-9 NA CASSLYLGNEQFF TGTGCCAGCAGCCTATACCTCGGGAATGAGCAGTTCTTC
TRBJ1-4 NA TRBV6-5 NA CASRDRSTNEKLFF TGTGCCAGCAGGGACAGATCAACTAATGAAAAACTGTTTTTT
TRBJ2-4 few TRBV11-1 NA CASSLDSSSLAKNIQYF TGTGCCAGCAGCTTAGATTCTAGCTCCCTGGCCAAAAACATTCAGTACTTC
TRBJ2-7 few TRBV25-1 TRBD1 CASSESGTGFEQYF TGTGCCAGCAGTGAAAGCGGGACAGGGTTCGAGCAGTACTTC
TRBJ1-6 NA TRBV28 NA CASSEPQGFGSPLHF TGTGCCAGCAGTGAGCCCCAGGGTTTTGGCTCACCCCTCCACTTT
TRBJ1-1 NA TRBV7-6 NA CASSAGPQITEAFF TGTGCCAGCAGCGCAGGGCCACAAATCACTGAAGCTTTCTTT
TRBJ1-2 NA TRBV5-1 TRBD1 CASSLGGQGGGYTF TGCGCCAGCAGCCTGGGAGGACAGGGCGGTGGCTACACCTTC
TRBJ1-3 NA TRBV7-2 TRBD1 CASSAGTVGSGYTIYF TGTGCCAGCAGCGCAGGGACAGTCGGCTCCGGATACACCATATATTTT
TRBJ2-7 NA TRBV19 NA CASRKGQTSSYEQYF TGTGCCAGTAGAAAGGGACAGACTAGCTCCTACGAGCAGTACTTC
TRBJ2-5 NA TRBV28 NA CASSFFRGPQETQYF TGTGCCAGCAGTTTTTTTCGGGGGCCTCAAGAGACCCAGTACTTC
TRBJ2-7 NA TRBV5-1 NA CASSKDRSRSYEQYF TGCGCCAGCAGCAAGGACAGATCGCGCTCCTACGAGCAGTACTTC
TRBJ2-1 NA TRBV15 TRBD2 CATSRDKTSGRPPYNEQFF TGTGCCACCAGCAGAGATAAGACTAGCGGGAGGCCCCCCTACAATGAGCAGTTCTTC
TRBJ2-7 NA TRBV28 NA CASSPPGKTYEQYF TGTGCCAGCAGCCCCCCGGGTAAAACCTACGAGCAGTACTTC
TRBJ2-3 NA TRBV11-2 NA CASSFRRQLSTDTQYF TGTGCCAGCAGCTTCAGGAGACAGCTGAGCACAGATACGCAGTATTTT
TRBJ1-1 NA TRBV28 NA CASKVDLLSQAFF TGTGCCAGCAAAGTAGATCTCTTGTCCCAAGCTTTCTTT
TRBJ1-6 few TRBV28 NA CASSFPDGNSPLHF TGTGCCAGCAGTTTCCCCGACGGCAATTCACCCCTCCACTTT
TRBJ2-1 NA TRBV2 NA CASSDQGGPYNEQFF TGTGCCAGCAGTGACCAAGGGGGTCCCTACAATGAGCAGTTCTTC
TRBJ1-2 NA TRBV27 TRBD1 CASSPQPTGAYGYTF TGTGCCAGCAGTCCCCAACCCACAGGGGCCTATGGCTACACCTTC
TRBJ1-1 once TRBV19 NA CASSIVFGGLGTEAFF TGTGCCAGTAGTATAGTTTTTGGGGGGCTTGGCACTGAAGCTTTCTTT
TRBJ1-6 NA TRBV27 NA CASRHEISNSPLHF TGTGCCAGCAGACACGAAATTTCTAACTCACCCCTCCACTTT
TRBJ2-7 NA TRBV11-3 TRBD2 CASSPMWSGRDYEQYF TGTGCCAGCAGCCCCATGTGGAGCGGGAGGGACTACGAGCAGTACTTC
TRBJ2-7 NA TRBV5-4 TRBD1 CASSSRTGAGDEQYF TGTGCCAGCAGCTCTAGGACAGGGGCCGGGGACGAGCAGTACTTC
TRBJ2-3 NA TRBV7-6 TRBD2 CASSLEIAGGAPSTDTQYF TGTGCCAGCAGCTTAGAAATCGCGGGAGGCGCCCCTAGCACAGATACGCAGTATTTT
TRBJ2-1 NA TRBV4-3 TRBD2 CASSQDLLAGGYNEQFF TGCGCCAGCAGCCAAGATCTCCTAGCGGGGGGCTACAATGAGCAGTTCTTC
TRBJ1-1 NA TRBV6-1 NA CASRYSGEAFF TGTGCCAGCAGGTACAGTGGTGAAGCTTTCTTT
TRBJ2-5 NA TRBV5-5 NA CASSLAAGLIETQYF TGTGCCAGCAGCTTGGCCGCGGGTCTGATCGAGACCCAGTACTTC
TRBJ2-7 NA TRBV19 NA CASSIFWGIHEQYF TGTGCCAGTAGTATTTTTTGGGGGATCCACGAGCAGTACTTC
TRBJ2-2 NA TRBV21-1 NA CASSILPRSTGIGGELFF TGTGCCAGCAGCATTTTGCCGAGATCTACAGGGATAGGCGGGGAGCTGTTTTTT
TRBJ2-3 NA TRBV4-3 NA CASSRYPGGTSADTQYF TGCGCCAGCAGCCGATACCCAGGGGGGACGTCAGCAGATACGCAGTATTTT